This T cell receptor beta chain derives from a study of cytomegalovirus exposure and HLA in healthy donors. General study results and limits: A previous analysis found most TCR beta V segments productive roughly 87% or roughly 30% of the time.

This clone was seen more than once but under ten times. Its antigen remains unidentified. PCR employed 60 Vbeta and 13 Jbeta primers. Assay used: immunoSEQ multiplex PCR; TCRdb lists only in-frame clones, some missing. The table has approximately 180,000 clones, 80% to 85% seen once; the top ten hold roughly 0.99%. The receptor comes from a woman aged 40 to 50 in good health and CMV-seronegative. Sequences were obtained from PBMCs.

CDR3 bases: TGTGCCAGCAGCGCCCGGATCCGGACAGGGACGGAGGAGCAGTACTTC. Translation gives CASSARIRTGTEEQYF. The chain joins TRBV7-8 to TRBJ2-7, with 8 positions matching TRBD1. V dropped 5 bases and J dropped 7; count of bases not matched to a gene: 16. The length of the CDR3 is 16 residues. The germline V gene has CDR1 SGHVS and CDR2 FQNEAQ.